The 8 T cell receptor beta chains below come from one sample, sequenced in a study of cytomegalovirus exposure and HLA in healthy donors. 13 Jbeta primers and 60 Vbeta primers were used for the PCR. TCRdb keeps only in-frame clones here, not all; method: immunoSEQ multiplex PCR. The sample has some 150,000 clones, around 76% seen once. Sequences were obtained from PBMCs. These receptors came from a man between 60 and 75 years old in good health and CMV-seronegative.

The J gene is TRBJ2-7, the V gene TRBV18, with 9 bases aligning to TRBD1. Trimming cost V 2 bases and J 6 bases; bases outside gene matches: 14. Germline values: CDR1 KGHSH, CDR2 LQKENI. This CDR3 has 17 amino acids. The CDR3 loop reads CASSPGSTGTGRGEQYF. The CDR3 DNA is TGTGCCAGCTCACCAGGATCCACCGGGACAGGGAGGGGCGAGCAGTACTTC.

The chain joins TRBV15 to TRBJ2-7; D perhaps matches TRBD2 (5 bases). The CDR3 runs to 13 residues. V was trimmed by 6 bases and J by 5 bases, leaving 14 bases between them. In germline, CDR1 is LNHNV, CDR2 YYDKDF (reference sequence). Here the CDR3 reads CATRDYLSDEQYF. The CDR3 DNA sequence: TGTGCCACCAGAGACTACCTATCCGACGAGCAGTACTTC.

The CDR3 here is CASSRGLAGDFEQYF. Written as DNA, the CDR3 is TGTGCCAGCAGCAGAGGACTAGCGGGAGATTTCGAGCAGTACTTC. V gene TRBV11-2 combines with J gene TRBJ2-7, with 13 bases identical to TRBD2. The CDR3 sequence is 15 residues long. The V gene end was trimmed by 5 bases and the J gene end by 6 bases; junction bases not matched to a gene: 7. Germline V gene data show CDR1 as SGHAT and CDR2 as FQNNGV.

The chain combines TRBV7-9 with TRBJ2-3, with a possible D match to TRBD2 (5 bases). CDR3 length: 17 amino acids. V shed 6 bases and J shed 2 bases, with 21 bases lying between them. Germline-derived CDR1 and CDR2 are SEHNR and FQNEAQ (reference sequence). CDR3 protein: CASRNSIGGYNTDTQYF. CDR3 in DNA: TGTGCCAGCAGAAACTCTATAGGAGGATATAACACAGATACGCAGTATTTT. The variable domain in full, completed from reference TRBV7-9 and TRBJ2-3, reads DTGVSQNPRHKITKRGQNVTFRCDPISEHNRLYWYRQTLGQGPEFLTYFQNEAQLEKSRLLSDRFSAERPKGSFSTLEIQRTEQGDSAMYLCASRNSIGGYNTDTQYFGPGTRLTVL.

The chain couples TRBV28 to TRBJ2-7; D is undetermined. The V gene lost 3 bases and the J gene lost 3 bases, with 18 bases spanning the gap. The CDR3 loop spans 16 amino acids. The germline V gene encodes CDR1 MDHEN and CDR2 SYDVKM. DNA for the CDR3: TGTGCCAGCAGTTTCTCCTTTATAGTTCCCTTCTACGAGCAGTACTTC. Its translation is CASSFSFIVPFYEQYF.

J is TRBJ2-1 and V is TRBV5-6, with no clear D. V gave up 1 base and J gave up 0 bases, with 8 bases separating them. The CDR3 has 15 amino acids. Germline CDR1 is SGHDT and CDR2 is YYEEEE. The CDR3 protein is CASSLHRYSYNEQFF. DNA of the CDR3: TGTGCCAGCAGCTTGCACAGATACTCCTACAATGAGCAGTTCTTC.

The CDR3 nucleotides read TGTGCCAGCAGTTCAGGGGACGGAGAGACCCAGTACTTC. Protein: CASSSGDGETQYF. The chain carries TRBV6-6 and TRBJ2-5, with D maybe TRBD1 (6 bases). V lost 4 bases, J lost 4 bases, and 10 bases lay in between. There are 13 residues in the CDR3. Germline values: CDR1 MNHNY, CDR2 SVGAGI (reference sequence).

This sequence joins TRBV5-4 and TRBJ1-6; no firm D call. This CDR3 has 14 amino acids. V was shortened by 0 bases and J by 5 bases, with 6 bases between the two germline ends. Germline lookup yields CDR1 SGHNT and CDR2 YYREEE (reference sequence). For the CDR3, the DNA is TGTGCCAGCAGCTTGGAAGGAGATAATTCACCCCTCCACTTT. This codes for CASSLEGDNSPLHF. The whole variable domain, filled in from reference TRBV5-4 and TRBJ1-6, reads ETGVTQSPTHLIKTRGQQVTLRCSSQSGHNTVSWYQQALGQGPQFIFQYYREEENGRGNFPPRFSGLQFPNYSSELNVNALELDDSALYLCASSLEGDNSPLHFGNGTRLTVT.